This T cell receptor beta chain is drawn from a study of T cell repertoires in cytomegalovirus infection. Overall study: Shared public TCR beta signatures pointed to both CMV infection and a matching HLA type.

Notes on the study in general: HLA-C-restricted CMV clonotypes gave the most frequent clonotype in two of eight donors.

This clonotype came up a few times. As yet, its antigen is unknown. From germline, CDR1 is MNHEY and CDR2 SMNVEV (reference sequence). The CDR3 runs 13 residues. The ends were cut back, 6 bases at V and 2 bases at J, with 10 bases in the middle. TCRdb independently ran MiXCR on the reads; one entry per CDR3 protein. The repertoire holds around 570,000 distinct CDR3 sequences, with approximately 40% as singletons. The chain recombines TRBV27 with TRBJ1-1; D is undetermined. The sequence was obtained from a human donor in good health (CMV status not recorded). Some clones in this sample may be carry-over from other donors' samples. The source material was cultured PBMCs, sampled from culture after CMV antigen stimulation. CDR3: CASSRFGNTEAFF. The CDR3 nucleotides read TGTGCCAGCAGCAGGTTCGGAAACACTGAAGCTTTCTTT.